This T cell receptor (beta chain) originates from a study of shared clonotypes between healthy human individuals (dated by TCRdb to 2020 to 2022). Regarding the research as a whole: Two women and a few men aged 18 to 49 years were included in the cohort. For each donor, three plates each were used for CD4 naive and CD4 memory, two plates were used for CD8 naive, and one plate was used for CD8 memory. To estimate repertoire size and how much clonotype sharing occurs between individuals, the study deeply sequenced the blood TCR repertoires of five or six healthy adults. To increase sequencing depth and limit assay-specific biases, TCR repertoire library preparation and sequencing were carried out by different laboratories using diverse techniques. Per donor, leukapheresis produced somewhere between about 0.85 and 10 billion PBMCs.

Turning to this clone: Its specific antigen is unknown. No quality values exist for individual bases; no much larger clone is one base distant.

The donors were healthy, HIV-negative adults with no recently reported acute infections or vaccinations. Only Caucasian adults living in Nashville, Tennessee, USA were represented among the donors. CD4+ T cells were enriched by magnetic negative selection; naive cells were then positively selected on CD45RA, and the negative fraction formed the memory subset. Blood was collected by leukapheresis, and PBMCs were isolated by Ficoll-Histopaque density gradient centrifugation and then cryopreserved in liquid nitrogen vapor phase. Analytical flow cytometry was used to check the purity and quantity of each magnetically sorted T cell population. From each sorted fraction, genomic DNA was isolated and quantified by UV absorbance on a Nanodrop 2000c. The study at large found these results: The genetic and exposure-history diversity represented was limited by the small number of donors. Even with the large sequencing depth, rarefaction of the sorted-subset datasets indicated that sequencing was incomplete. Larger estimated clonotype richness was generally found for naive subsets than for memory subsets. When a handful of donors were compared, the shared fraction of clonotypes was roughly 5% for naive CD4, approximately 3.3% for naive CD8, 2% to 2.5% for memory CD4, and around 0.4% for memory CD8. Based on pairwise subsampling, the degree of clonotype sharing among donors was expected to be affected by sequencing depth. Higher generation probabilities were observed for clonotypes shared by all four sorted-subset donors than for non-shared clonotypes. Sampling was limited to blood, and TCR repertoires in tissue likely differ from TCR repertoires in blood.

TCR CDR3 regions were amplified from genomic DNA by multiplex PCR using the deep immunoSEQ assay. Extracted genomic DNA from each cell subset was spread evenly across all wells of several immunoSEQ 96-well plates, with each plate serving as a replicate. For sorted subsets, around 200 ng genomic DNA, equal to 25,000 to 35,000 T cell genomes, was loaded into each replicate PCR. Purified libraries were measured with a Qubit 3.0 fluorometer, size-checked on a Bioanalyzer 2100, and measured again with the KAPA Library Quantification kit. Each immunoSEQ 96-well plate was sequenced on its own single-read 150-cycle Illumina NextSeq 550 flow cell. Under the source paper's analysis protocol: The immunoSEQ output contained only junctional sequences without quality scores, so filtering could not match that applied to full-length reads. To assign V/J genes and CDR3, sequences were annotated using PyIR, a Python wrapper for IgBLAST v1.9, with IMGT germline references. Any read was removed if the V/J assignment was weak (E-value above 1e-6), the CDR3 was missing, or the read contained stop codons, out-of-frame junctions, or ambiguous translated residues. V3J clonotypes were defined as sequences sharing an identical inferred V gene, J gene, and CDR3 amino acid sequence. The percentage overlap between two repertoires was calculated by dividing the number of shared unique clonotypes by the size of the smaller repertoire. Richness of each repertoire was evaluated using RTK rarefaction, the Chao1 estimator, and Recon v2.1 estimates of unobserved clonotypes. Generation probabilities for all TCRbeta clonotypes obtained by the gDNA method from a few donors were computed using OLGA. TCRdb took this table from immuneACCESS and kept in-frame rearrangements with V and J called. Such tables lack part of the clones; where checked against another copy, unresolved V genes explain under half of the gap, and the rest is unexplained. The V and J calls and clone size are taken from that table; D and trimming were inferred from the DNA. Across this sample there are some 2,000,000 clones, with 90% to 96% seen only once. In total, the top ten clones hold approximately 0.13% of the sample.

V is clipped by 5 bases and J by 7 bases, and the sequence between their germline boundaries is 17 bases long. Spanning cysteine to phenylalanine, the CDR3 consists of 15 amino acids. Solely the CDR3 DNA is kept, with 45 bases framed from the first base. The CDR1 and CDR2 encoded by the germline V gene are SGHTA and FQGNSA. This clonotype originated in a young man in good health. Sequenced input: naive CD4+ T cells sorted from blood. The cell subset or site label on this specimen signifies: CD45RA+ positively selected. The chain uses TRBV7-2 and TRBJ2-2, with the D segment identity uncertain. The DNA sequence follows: TGTGCCAGCAGCCCCCTCGCTGGGCCGGGCGGGGAGCTGTTTTTT. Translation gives CASSPLAGPGGELFF.